These 15 T cell receptor beta chains came from one sample sequenced in a study of shared clonotypes between healthy human individuals. Measured with immunoSEQ multiplex PCR; TCRdb has only the in-frame clones, and not every one. The data show 560,000 or so clones, approximately 96% seen once. Naive CD8 populations comprised CD45RO-negative cells positively selected for CCR7, excluding terminally differentiated effector memory CD45RA+ cells. The source material was naive CD8+ T cells sorted from blood. These receptors were taken from a woman aged 25 to 45 in good health.

The chain is built from TRBV7-9 and TRBJ1-1; TRBD1 is a possible D gene (6 bases). CDR3 length: 16 amino acids. V was pared by 5 bases and J by 1 base, with 17 bases between. CDR1 and CDR2 (germline): SEHNR, FQNEAQ (reference sequence). CDR3 amino acids: CASSPPGAGTNTEAFF. The CDR3 DNA reads TGTGCCAGCAGCCCCCCGGGGGCAGGGACGAACACTGAAGCTTTCTTT.

The V call is TRBV28, the J call TRBJ2-2; D not certain. Germline-derived CDR1 and CDR2 are MDHEN and SYDVKM. V shed 6 bases and J shed 1 base, with 12 bases lying between them. This CDR3 is built from 15 residues. CDR3 protein: CASSPTHGNTGELFF. The CDR3 coding sequence is TGTGCCAGCAGCCCGACGCATGGGAACACCGGGGAGCTGTTTTTT.

A single count supports this clone. This chain links TRBV6-5 with TRBJ1-1; D possibly corresponds to TRBD1 (5 bases). The CDR3 covers 13 residues. CDR1 is MNHEY, CDR2 SVGAGI, per germline. Trimming took off 6 bases at V and 1 base at J, with 9 bases between the two ends. CDR3 sequence reads: CASSLTGNTEAFF. CDR3 nucleotides: TGTGCCAGCAGCCTCACAGGGAACACTGAAGCTTTCTTT.

This chain links TRBV5-6 with TRBJ2-7, with D unresolved. Trimming took off 0 bases at V and 2 bases at J, with 9 bases between the two ends. The CDR3 is 14 residues long. Per the germline V gene, CDR1 is SGHDT and CDR2 is YYEEEE. CDR3 loop: CASSLGQVPYEQYF. The CDR3 nucleotides read TGTGCCAGCAGCTTGGGGCAGGTACCCTACGAGCAGTACTTC.

This chain joins TRBV6-6 and TRBJ2-7; D is tentatively TRBD1 or TRBD2 (5 bases each). Germline CDR1 is MNHNY and CDR2 is SVGAGI (reference sequence). V lost 0 bases to trimming and J lost 2 bases, with 5 bases between them. The CDR3 contains 13 residues. The CDR3, as DNA: TGTGCCAGCAGTTACTCGGGGGCCTACGAGCAGTACTTC. This gives the protein CASSYSGAYEQYF.

With regard to this clone: Different DNA sequences within this sample yield the same CDR3. V usage is TRBV13 and J usage is TRBJ1-1; D uncertain. This CDR3 contains 13 residues. Between the trimmed V and J ends, which lost 5 bases and 0 bases, there was a span of 7 bases. CDR1 and CDR2 from the germline V gene are PRHDT and FYEKMQ (reference sequence). The CDR3 nucleotides read TGTGCCAGCAGCCTGGGGATGAACACTGAAGCTTTCTTT. This codes for CASSLGMNTEAFF.

The chain carries TRBV4-2 and TRBJ1-1; possibly TRBD1 for D (6 bases). This CDR3 contains 18 residues. V dropped 0 bases and J dropped 1 base, with 18 bases sitting between them. CDR1 is LGHNA and CDR2 is YNFKEQ in the germline V gene. The CDR3 region has the DNA TGTGCCAGCAGCCAAGATCCTGCAGGGGTTCTCTCGAACACTGAAGCTTTCTTT. Protein sequence: CASSQDPAGVLSNTEAFF.

This rearrangement joins TRBV28 to TRBJ2-7, with TRBD1 matching over 8 bases. Germline CDR1 reads MDHEN; CDR2 reads SYDVKM. V lost 3 bases, J lost 5 bases, and 6 bases stayed unmatched. The CDR3 sequence is 14 residues long. The DNA for the CDR3 is TGTGCCAGCAGTTTTGGACAGGGTCTGGACGAGCAGTACTTC. Amino acids: CASSFGQGLDEQYF.

The J gene is TRBJ1-1, the V gene TRBV6-5; D possibly corresponds to TRBD1 (5 bases). V was clipped by 0 bases and J by 4 bases, with 12 bases between them. The length of the CDR3 is 15 residues. CDR1 is MNHEY, CDR2 SVGAGI, per germline. This CDR3 reads CASSYSGPVGTEAFF. The CDR3, as DNA: TGTGCCAGCAGTTACTCGGGACCGGTGGGCACTGAAGCTTTCTTT.

The chain combines TRBV4-1 with TRBJ1-5, with D perhaps matching TRBD1 (5 bases). CDR1 is MGHRA and CDR2 is YSYEKL in the germline V gene. The V and J ends lost 0 bases and 10 bases respectively, with 16 bases between them. The CDR3 is 15 residues long. CDR3: CASSQERDRHFPQHF. The CDR3 region has the DNA TGCGCCAGCAGCCAAGAACGGGACCGCCATTTTCCCCAGCATTTT.

This chain joins TRBV19 and TRBJ2-7, with 10 bases that match TRBD1. The CDR3 has 15 residues. The junction had 7 bases not matched to a gene; V was cut back by 5 bases and J by 3 bases. The germline gives CDR1 LNHDA, CDR2 SQIVND (reference sequence). As DNA, the CDR3 is TGTGCCAGTAGTGGGGGACAGGGGCCGGACTACGAGCAGTACTTC. This codes for CASSGGQGPDYEQYF.

In regard to this clone: This CDR3 is also generated by other DNA sequences in the sample. This rearrangement joins TRBV6-6 to TRBJ2-7; D unclear. The germline V and J ends were trimmed by 6 bases and 2 bases, with 8 bases remaining between them. The CDR3 consists of 12 residues. CDR1 is MNHNY, CDR2 SVGAGI, per germline (reference sequence). This CDR3 is CASRAGAYEQYF. CDR3 sequence (DNA): TGTGCCAGCAGGGCTGGGGCCTACGAGCAGTACTTC.

The CDR3, as DNA: TGTGCCAGCAGCTTAGAACCGAGCAGTTACAATGAGCAGTTCTTC. It is translated as CASSLEPSSYNEQFF. This rearrangement joins TRBV11-3 to TRBJ2-1; D gene uncertain. CDR1 and CDR2 from the germline V gene are SGHNT and YENEEA. The V end lost 0 bases, the J end lost 4 bases, and 10 bases lay between the germline ends. This CDR3 is 15 amino acids long.

The V gene is TRBV18, the J gene TRBJ2-7, with D tentatively TRBD1 (5 bases). The germline V and J ends were trimmed by 2 bases and 6 bases, with 20 bases remaining between them. Germline CDR1 is KGHSH and CDR2 is LQKENI. The CDR3 has 16 amino acids. The CDR3 is CASSPLGAGFVSEQYF. The DNA of the CDR3 is TGTGCCAGCTCACCATTAGGGGCTGGATTCGTATCCGAGCAGTACTTC.

The CDR3 loop reads CASTGGDTYEQYF. CDR3 DNA: TGTGCCAGCACAGGCGGGGACACCTACGAGCAGTACTTC. J is TRBJ2-7 and V is TRBV7-6; D may be TRBD1 or TRBD2 (6 bases each). The CDR3 totals 13 residues. Deletions cut 7 bases from V and 2 bases from J, with 12 bases between. The germline V gene encodes CDR1 SGHVS and CDR2 FNYEAQ.